This T cell receptor (beta chain) came from a study of blood T cell repertoires in COVID-19. Study-level background: The United States, Italy and Spain were the sources of the acute and convalescent COVID-19 samples. Nucleic acid was either cDNA or gDNA, and it came from T cells, B-cell-depleted T cells, or PBMCs.

Germline V CDR1 and CDR2: KGHSH, LQKENI. V trimming: 5 bases; J trimming: 6 bases; junction bases outside the gene matches: 8. CDR3 length equals 14 residues. In the authors' workflow: Amplification from reference gene primers served as the basis for estimated nucleated cell counts. Repertoires were generated with immunoSEQ multiplex PCR, while TCRdb's copy carries only in-frame clones and drops some. That table supplies the V and J calls and clone size; D and trimming were determined from the DNA. The repertoire includes about 91,000 clones, roughly 72% of them detected once, and 6% to 8.5% sits in the top ten.

Material: peripheral blood. This receptor was identified in a man aged 70 or older with acute or convalescent COVID-19. The rearrangement links TRBV18 to TRBJ2-7; 9 positions agree with TRBD2. The CDR3 sequence: CASSILAGVGEQYF. The CDR3 DNA is TGTGCCAGCTCAATTTTAGCGGGAGTGGGCGAGCAGTACTTC.